This TCR beta chain was observed in a study of blood T cell repertoires in COVID-19. Only in-frame clones appear in the TCRdb table, and some are missing; sequencing was by immunoSEQ multiplex PCR. The table lists fewer than 250,000 clones, more than 75% of them singletons. This receptor was obtained from a human donor in a cohort sampled during active COVID-19. What was sequenced was peripheral blood.

Here the CDR3 reads CASSPITGGGLNTEAFF. In DNA, the CDR3 is TGTGCCAGCAGTCCGATAACAGGGGGCGGCTTGAACACTGAAGCTTTCTTT. This rearrangement joins TRBV27 to TRBJ1-1; 9 nucleotides match TRBD1. The V and J ends lost 5 bases and 0 bases, in that order; junction bases with no gene match: 10. This CDR3 has 17 residues. Looked up from germline, CDR1 is MNHEY and CDR2 is SMNVEV (reference sequence).